This T cell receptor beta chain is drawn from a study of cytomegalovirus exposure and HLA in healthy donors. Study-wide results and caveats: From TCR beta sequences, most subjects' HLA-A and HLA-B alleles were reportedly predicted accurately.

PCR involved 60 Vbeta and 13 Jbeta primers. Sequencing was performed with immunoSEQ multiplex PCR; in TCRdb, only in-frame clones are kept and a portion is missing. Among 150,000 to 200,000 clones, about two thirds were seen once, and the ten largest hold under 11%. On this clone itself: Its antigen is unknown.

Unmatched junction bases numbered 15, after V lost 6 bases and J lost 5 bases. Looked up from germline, CDR1 is SGHRS and CDR2 is YFSETQ. The CDR3 length is 18 residues. Sequencing was performed on PBMCs. The gene calls are TRBV5-1 and TRBJ2-3, with 13 positions matching TRBD2. The sequence derives from a man aged 30 to 45 in good health and CMV-seropositive. The CDR3 sequence: CASTLLASTSGREDTQYF. DNA for the CDR3: TGCGCCAGCACCCTATTGGCCTCCACTAGCGGGAGGGAAGATACGCAGTATTTT.